The 23 T cell receptor beta chains given below trace back to one sample, sequenced in a study of cytomegalovirus exposure and HLA in healthy donors. PCR was performed using 60 Vbeta and 13 Jbeta primers. Repertoires were generated with immunoSEQ multiplex PCR, while TCRdb's copy carries only in-frame clones and drops some. The sample consists of some 90,000 clones, 76% of them appearing once. Input material: PBMCs. These receptors all stem from a man aged 35-49 years in good health and CMV-seronegative.

The chain uses TRBV9 and TRBJ1-1; perhaps TRBD1 as D (6 bases). Trimming removed 3 bases at V and 10 bases at J, with 22 bases between. The CDR3 contains 15 residues. Germline V gene sequence: CDR1 SGDLS, CDR2 YYNGEE. DNA for the CDR3: TGTGCCAGCAGCGCGGCCCCAGGGGAGATTAAGGGAGCTTTCTTT. Protein product: CASSAAPGEIKGAFF.

This clone was found once. This rearrangement joins TRBV5-6 to TRBJ1-5; no clear D. Trimming removed 2 bases from V and 4 bases from J, with 10 bases in between. Germline CDR1 and CDR2: SGHDT and YYEEEE. The CDR3 spans 14 residues. CDR3 DNA sequence: TGTGCCAGCAGCTTCTCCCGGGTAAATCAGCCCCAGCATTTT. As protein: CASSFSRVNQPQHF. The variable domain in full, with the rest retrieved from reference TRBV5-6 and TRBJ1-5, is DAGVTQSPTHLIKTRGQQVTLRCSPKSGHDTVSWYQQALGQGPQFIFQYYEEEERQRGNFPDRFSGHQFPNYSSELNVNALLLGDSALYLCASSFSRVNQPQHFGDGTRLSIL.

This clone has more than one count but fewer than ten. The J gene is TRBJ1-2, the V gene TRBV4-2; TRBD1 might be the D (6 bases). Germline V gives CDR1 LGHNA, CDR2 YNFKEQ. V lost 1 base, J lost 4 bases, and 10 bases lay in between. The CDR3 runs to 14 residues. CDR3 DNA sequence: TGTGCCAGCAGCCAAGGGGACAAGGGCTATGGCTACACCTTC. It encodes CASSQGDKGYGYTF.

The chain couples TRBV27 to TRBJ2-3; 7 bases match TRBD1. J was trimmed by 2 bases and V by 6 bases; bases with no gene match: 11. CDR3 length: 16 amino acids. Germline V gene sequence: CDR1 MNHEY, CDR2 SMNVEV (reference sequence). The CDR3 nucleotides read TGTGCCAGCAGGAGGGACAGCTACATATACACAGATACGCAGTATTTT. This codes for CASRRDSYIYTDTQYF.

The CDR3 loop reads CASSSSGAGGYTDTQYF. CDR3 bases: TGTGCCAGCAGTTCCTCGGGTGCGGGGGGGTACACAGATACGCAGTATTTT. The chain carries TRBV27 and TRBJ2-3; 9 nucleotides match TRBD2. J gave up 2 bases and V 4 bases, and 10 bases lay outside the gene matches. The CDR3 covers 17 residues. Germline V gives CDR1 MNHEY, CDR2 SMNVEV (reference sequence).

The chain carries TRBV4-3 and TRBJ1-2; a possible D gene is TRBD1 (6 bases). The CDR3 consists of 14 residues. Germline V lookup: CDR1 LGHNA, CDR2 YSLEER. V gave up 0 bases and J gave up 7 bases, with 12 bases separating them. The CDR3 region is CASSQDHRVRGYTF. The CDR3 DNA reads as TGCGCCAGCAGCCAAGATCACAGGGTACGTGGCTACACCTTC.

This clone was detected only a few times. The CDR3 DNA follows: TGTGCCAGCACCGCCCTCGGGAGCCGTAATTCACCCCTCCACTTT. Amino acids: CASTALGSRNSPLHF. The chain is built from TRBV27 and TRBJ1-6; D unresolved. CDR1 and CDR2 from the germline V gene are MNHEY and SMNVEV (reference sequence). This CDR3 has 15 amino acids. V dropped 7 bases and J dropped 6 bases, with 16 bases sitting between them.

This clone was found a few times. The chain carries TRBV5-4 and TRBJ1-3, with a weak D call TRBD1 (6 bases). In germline, CDR1 is SGHNT, CDR2 YYREEE (reference sequence). This CDR3 is 16 amino acids long. V was shortened by 4 bases and J by 0 bases, with 14 bases between the two germline ends. The CDR3 DNA follows: TGTGCCAGCAGCCCCAACCGACAGGCCTCTGGAAACACCATATATTTT. As protein: CASSPNRQASGNTIYF.

The chain combines TRBV7-9 with TRBJ1-2, with D uncertain. Trimming pared 0 bases from V and 4 bases from J, leaving 9 bases between. CDR1 and CDR2 from the germline V gene are SEHNR and FQNEAQ (reference sequence). The CDR3 totals 14 residues. The CDR3 protein is CASSLALAGYGYTF. The CDR3 DNA follows: TGTGCCAGCAGCTTAGCGTTGGCAGGCTATGGCTACACCTTC.

The J gene is TRBJ2-7, the V gene TRBV5-4; D is perhaps TRBD1 (6 bases). The V gene's germline CDR1 is SGHNT and CDR2 YYREEE (reference sequence). V lost 1 base to trimming and J lost 8 bases, with 16 bases between them. This CDR3 comprises 14 residues. In nucleotides, the CDR3 is TGTGCCAGCAGCTTGTTGGCCCAGACAGGCAAGCAGTACTTC. Translated: CASSLLAQTGKQYF.

The chain links TRBV27 to TRBJ1-6; 11 bases agree with TRBD1. J gave up 9 bases and V 3 bases, and 4 bases lay outside the gene matches. CDR3 length: 15 amino acids. Germline loops: CDR1 MNHEY, CDR2 SMNVEV (reference sequence). The CDR3: CASSFEDRGPSPLHF. The DNA of the CDR3 is TGTGCCAGCAGTTTCGAGGACAGGGGGCCTTCACCCCTCCACTTT.

A few counts support this clone. The V and J genes are TRBV11-1 and TRBJ2-5, with TRBD2 matching over 7 bases. V dropped 3 bases and J dropped 6; count of bases not matched to a gene: 7. Germline lookup yields CDR1 SGHAT and CDR2 FQDESV (reference sequence). The CDR3 is 14 residues long. Written as DNA, the CDR3 is TGTGCCAGCAGCTTGGCGGGGGATTTGAAGACCCAGTACTTC. It yields the protein CASSLAGDLKTQYF. The full variable domain, rest sourced from reference TRBV11-1 and TRBJ2-5, is EAEVAQSPRYKITEKSQAVAFWCDPISGHATLYWYRQILGQGPELLVQFQDESVVDDSQLPKDRFSAERLKGVDSTLKIQPAELGDSAMYLCASSLAGDLKTQYFGPGTRLLVL.

The chain couples TRBV7-9 to TRBJ2-3; possible D gene TRBD2, 7 bases. V shed 5 bases and J shed 6 bases, with 18 bases lying between them. The CDR3 is made up of 15 amino acids. The germline V gene has CDR1 SEHNR and CDR2 FQNEAQ (reference sequence). CDR3 DNA sequence: TGTGCCAGCAGCCCGCGAGGGGGGGAGTCGGATACGCAGTATTTT. Its protein product is CASSPRGGESDTQYF.

Only one count was recorded for this clone. The chain is built from TRBV9 and TRBJ2-3; no firm D call. The V end was cut by 2 bases, the J end by 0 bases, with 7 bases between. This CDR3 has 14 amino acids. The germline V gene has CDR1 SGDLS and CDR2 YYNGEE. Here the CDR3 DNA reads TGTGCCAGCAGCGTTACGACTAGCACAGATACGCAGTATTTT. Translation gives CASSVTTSTDTQYF.

The rearrangement links TRBV6-5 to TRBJ1-2; possible D gene TRBD1, 5 bases. Germline assignment: CDR1 MNHEY and CDR2 SVGAGI. Trimming cost V 0 bases and J 5 bases, with 16 bases left between them. This CDR3 is 16 amino acids long. Here the CDR3 DNA reads TGTGCCAGCAGTTACTCCCCCTTCCCGACAGATTATGGCTACACCTTC. Translation: CASSYSPFPTDYGYTF.

The count of this clone is one. This rearrangement joins TRBV11-2 to TRBJ2-7; tentatively, D is TRBD1 (6 bases). The CDR3 contains 15 residues. V was clipped by 2 bases and J by 2 bases, with 13 bases between them. The germline gives CDR1 SGHAT, CDR2 FQNNGV. The DNA for the CDR3 is TGTGCCAGCAGCTTATATCCGGACAGCCCCTACGAGCAGTACTTC. Protein: CASSLYPDSPYEQYF.

J is TRBJ2-7 and V is TRBV7-9, with 10 positions matching TRBD2. The J segment lost 5 bases and the V segment lost 5 bases, leaving 9 bases of the junction unmatched. CDR3 length equals 15 residues. Germline lookup yields CDR1 SEHNR and CDR2 FQNEAQ (reference sequence). The CDR3 loop reads CASSTLAGPFDEQYF. In nucleotides, the CDR3 is TGTGCCAGCAGCACACTAGCGGGACCCTTTGACGAGCAGTACTTC.

The chain combines TRBV7-8 with TRBJ1-3; D is undetermined. CDR1 is SGHVS and CDR2 is FQNEAQ in the germline V gene. This CDR3 region has 16 residues. V lost 1 base and J lost 4, with 14 bases in between. In DNA form, the CDR3 reads TGTGCCAGCAGCTTAGTAGTGTTCCTGCCAGGAAACACCATATATTTT. This sequence encodes CASSLVVFLPGNTIYF.

This chain uses TRBV25-1 with TRBJ1-2, with 10 bases identical to TRBD1. Per germline, CDR1 MGHDK and CDR2 SYGVNS. The CDR3 totals 17 residues. Trimming cost V 1 base and J 7 bases; bases outside gene matches: 12. CDR3 region: CASSEWGPGQGTFGYTF. The CDR3 nucleotides read TGTGCCAGCAGTGAATGGGGACCGGGACAGGGGACGTTTGGCTACACCTTC.

The V and J genes are TRBV9 and TRBJ2-1; 8 nucleotides match TRBD1. The V segment lost 3 bases and the J segment 2 bases; nucleotides outside the gene matches: 4. Germline V gene sequence: CDR1 SGDLS, CDR2 YYNGEE. The CDR3 is made up of 15 amino acids. This CDR3 is CASSDTGGPYNEQFF. In DNA form, the CDR3 reads TGTGCCAGCAGCGATACAGGGGGTCCCTACAATGAGCAGTTCTTC.

The gene calls are TRBV18 and TRBJ1-5; TRBD1 aligns across 7 bases. V lost 8 bases and J lost 0; bases outside the gene matches: 1. CDR1 and CDR2 (germline): KGHSH, LQKENI. The CDR3 spans 13 residues. The CDR3 coding sequence is TGTGCCAGCACAGGGGATAGCAATCAGCCCCAGCATTTT. It is translated as CASTGDSNQPQHF.

This rearrangement joins TRBV4-2 to TRBJ1-5; no reliable D call. Germline CDR1 reads LGHNA; CDR2 reads YNFKEQ. The length of the CDR3 is 14 residues. The germline V and J ends were trimmed by 1 base and 0 bases, with 4 bases remaining between them. The CDR3 nucleotides read TGTGCCAGCAGCCAAGGACATAGCAATCAGCCCCAGCATTTT. This encodes CASSQGHSNQPQHF.

The chain joins TRBV19 to TRBJ2-5; TRBD2 aligns across 12 bases. V was clipped by 5 bases and J by 2 bases; unmatched bases: 6. Looked up from germline, CDR1 is LNHDA and CDR2 is SQIVND (reference sequence). CDR3 length: 16 residues. The CDR3 DNA reads as TGTGCCAGTAGTGTTTCCGGGACTAGCGGGCAAGAGACCCAGTACTTC. Its translation is CASSVSGTSGQETQYF.